The 27 T cell receptor beta chains below come from one sample, sequenced in a study of graft-versus-host responses after intestinal transplantation (dated by TCRdb to the early 2020s). Their antigen targets remain unknown. The sample's time point, from its label and the paper: cells obtained before transplantation from donor or recipient. The method was the immunoSEQ multiplex PCR assay. TCRdb took this table from immuneACCESS and kept in-frame rearrangements with V and J called. Such tables lack part of the clones; where checked against another copy, unresolved V genes explain under half of the gap, and the rest is unexplained. The sample table holds around 55,000 clones, of which 89% were seen once. The ten largest make up 0.5% to 0.7% of the sample. This sample comprised unstimulated CD4+ T cells sorted from spleen or lymph node cells, obtained before transplant. The receptors were sampled from a human donor who was the organ donor for an intestinal transplant.

This sequence joins TRBV19 and TRBJ2-3, with TRBD2 matching 7 bases. V shed 9 bases, J shed 3 bases, and the junction held 12 bases outside the gene matches. Germline V gives CDR1 LNHDA, CDR2 SQIVND (reference sequence). The CDR3 loop spans 15 amino acids. The CDR3 is CASSDRGSYTDTQYF. The CDR3 DNA sequence: TGTGCCAGCTCAGACCGCGGGAGTTATACAGATACGCAGTATTTT.

This chain uses TRBV5-1 with TRBJ2-6; 7 nucleotides match TRBD2. The CDR3 extends over 17 amino acids. Trimming cost V 5 bases and J 0 bases; bases outside gene matches: 8. The germline CDR1 and CDR2 sequences are SGHRS and YFSETQ. CDR3 bases: TGCGCCAGCAGGCAAGGACCGGGGGGCTCTGGGGCCAACGTCCTGACTTTC. Translating gives CASRQGPGGSGANVLTF.

This chain links TRBV28 with TRBJ2-7; 7 bases align to TRBD2. The V gene end was trimmed by 6 bases and the J gene end by 5 bases; junction bases not matched to a gene: 25. The germline CDR1 and CDR2 sequences are MDHEN and SYDVKM. The CDR3 is 19 residues long. The CDR3 region is CASSSPRGFSGTIHNEQYF. The CDR3 nucleotides are TGTGCCAGCAGCAGCCCGCGGGGATTTTCCGGGACTATCCATAACGAGCAGTACTTC.

The chain employs TRBV10-3 and TRBJ1-2; D may be TRBD1 (5 bases). Deletions cut 6 bases from V and 3 bases from J, with 11 bases between. This CDR3 contains 13 residues. Germline V gene lookup returns CDR1 ENHRY and CDR2 SYGVKD. CDR3 nucleotides: TGTGCCATCAGGAGAACAGGTGACTATGGCTACACCTTC. It codes for CAIRRTGDYGYTF.

The chain recombines TRBV21-1 with TRBJ2-1; TRBD1 is the table's D call and was not checked against the DNA. TRBV21-1 is noted as a pseudogene. This CDR3 has 15 amino acids. The DNA for the CDR3 is TGTGCCAGCAGCAAAGGTAGGACAGAGTACAATGAGCAGTTCTTC. It is translated as CASSKGRTEYNEQFF.

The chain recombines TRBV29-1 with TRBJ2-7, with 12 nucleotides matching TRBD1. J was trimmed by 6 bases and V by 2 bases; bases with no gene match: 14. In germline, CDR1 is SQVTM, CDR2 ANQGSEA. The CDR3 runs to 17 residues. This CDR3 reads CSVERGRGQGARGEQYF. The DNA of the CDR3 is TGCAGCGTTGAACGGGGACGGGGACAGGGGGCGCGGGGCGAGCAGTACTTC.

The J gene is TRBJ1-2, the V gene TRBV7-2, with no clear D. Per germline, CDR1 SGHTA and CDR2 FQGNSA. V lost 5 bases to trimming and J lost 0 bases, with 13 bases between them. The CDR3 is 15 amino acids. The CDR3 spells CASSPGIGTNYGYTF. The DNA for the CDR3 is TGTGCCAGCAGCCCCGGGATAGGTACTAACTATGGCTACACCTTC. Full variable domain (outside the CDR3, taken from reference TRBV7-2 and TRBJ1-2): GAGVSQSPSNKVTEKGKDVELRCDPISGHTALYWYRQSLGQGLEFLIYFQGNSAPDKSGLPSDRFSAERTGGSVSTLTIQRTQQEDSAVYLCASSPGIGTNYGYTFGSGTRLTVV.

This clone was seen a single time. The chain joins TRBV20-1 to TRBJ1-1; tentatively, D is TRBD1 (5 bases). The germline V gene encodes CDR1 DFQATT and CDR2 SNEGSKA (reference sequence). This CDR3 is 11 amino acids long. The germline V and J ends were trimmed by 5 bases and 5 bases, with 9 bases remaining between them. The DNA of the CDR3 is TGCAGTGCTGCGGGGGGAACTGAAGCTTTCTTT. Its translation is CSAAGGTEAFF.

In DNA, the CDR3 is TGTGCCAGCAGCACAGGGACTATGGCCAAAAACATTCAGTACTTC. Translating it yields CASSTGTMAKNIQYF. The V and J genes are TRBV7-9 and TRBJ2-4; TRBD2 might be the D (7 bases). The germline CDR1 and CDR2 sequences are SEHNR and FQNEAQ (reference sequence). The V gene lost 5 bases and the J gene lost 1 base, with 12 bases spanning the gap. CDR3 length equals 15 residues.

The chain uses TRBV7-9 and TRBJ2-3; 14 nucleotides line up with TRBD2. Trimming at V came to 1 base and at J to 5 bases, leaving 2 bases not matched to a gene. This CDR3 comprises 16 residues. Germline V gene sequence: CDR1 SEHNR, CDR2 FQNEAQ (reference sequence). The CDR3 DNA follows: TGTGCCAGCAGCTTAGGAGGGACTAGCGGGAGAGATACGCAGTATTTT. It encodes CASSLGGTSGRDTQYF.

This chain joins TRBV5-1 and TRBJ1-1; the D is unclear. CDR1 and CDR2 from the germline V gene are SGHRS and YFSETQ. V dropped 2 bases and J dropped 4 bases, with 6 bases sitting between them. This CDR3 has 12 residues. This CDR3 is CASSFAGTEAFF. The CDR3 nucleotides are TGCGCCAGCAGCTTTGCGGGCACTGAAGCTTTCTTT. The full variable domain, completed using reference TRBV5-1 and TRBJ1-1, is KAGVTQTPRYLIKTRGQQVTLSCSPISGHRSVSWYQQTPGQGLQFLFEYFSETQRNKGNFPGRFSGRQFSNSRSEMNVSTLELGDSALYLCASSFAGTEAFFGQGTRLTVV.

V and J are TRBV5-4 and TRBJ2-1; 10 nucleotides line up with TRBD2. The junction had 6 bases not matched to a gene; V was cut back by 1 base and J by 2 bases. The CDR3 consists of 17 residues. Germline CDR1 SGHNT, CDR2 YYREEE (reference sequence). The CDR3 DNA is TGTGCCAGCAGCTTGAGGGGGAGCGGGAGGGCCTACAATGAGCAGTTCTTC. This gives the protein CASSLRGSGRAYNEQFF.

The rearrangement joins TRBV2 to TRBJ1-1; a weak D match, TRBD1 (6 bases). CDR1 and CDR2 from the germline V gene are SNHLY and FYNNEI. The CDR3 sequence is 11 residues long. The germline V and J ends were trimmed by 6 bases and 7 bases, with 9 bases remaining between them. This chain's CDR3 is CASRRQVEAFF. CDR3 nucleotides: TGTGCCAGCAGAAGACAGGTTGAAGCTTTCTTT. The full variable domain, its missing parts supplied by reference TRBV2 and TRBJ1-1, is EPEVTQTPSHQVTQMGQEVILRCVPISNHLYFYWYRQILGQKVEFLVSFYNNEISEKSEIFDDQFSVERPDGSNFTLKIRSTKLEDSAMYFCASRRQVEAFFGQGTRLTVV.

The sample holds one count of this clone. J is TRBJ1-1 and V is TRBV28; D ambiguous. The V and J ends lost 6 bases and 5 bases respectively, with 19 bases between them. Germline CDR1 reads MDHEN; CDR2 reads SYDVKM. The CDR3 length is 15 residues. CDR3 residues: CASRPIRLTKTEAFF. The CDR3 coding sequence is TGTGCCAGCAGACCCATCAGGCTCACCAAGACTGAAGCTTTCTTT.

J is TRBJ2-7 and V is TRBV9, with D perhaps matching TRBD2 (7 bases). There are 14 residues in the CDR3. Between the trimmed V and J ends, which lost 7 bases and 0 bases, there was a span of 14 bases. Germline CDR1 and CDR2: SGDLS and YYNGEE. The CDR3 spells CASVGGLISYEQYF. CDR3 sequence (DNA): TGTGCCAGCGTCGGGGGGCTGATCTCCTACGAGCAGTACTTC.

The chain links TRBV4-1 to TRBJ2-1, with D tentatively TRBD1 (5 bases). The germline V gene has CDR1 MGHRA and CDR2 YSYEKL. The length of the CDR3 is 13 residues. The V end was cut by 0 bases, the J end by 14 bases, with 14 bases between. CDR3 amino acids: CASSQENQGKEFF. Written as DNA, the CDR3 is TGCGCCAGCAGCCAAGAAAATCAGGGTAAGGAGTTCTTC.

A single count supports this clone. The V call is TRBV6-1, the J call TRBJ2-1, with TRBD2 matching 8 bases. The trim removed 8 bases at V and 0 bases at J, leaving 3 bases unmatched. The CDR3 covers 14 residues. Germline CDR1 is MNHNS and CDR2 is SASEGT. The CDR3 spells CASLAGYSYNEQFF. The DNA of the CDR3 is TGTGCCAGCCTAGCGGGCTACTCCTACAATGAGCAGTTCTTC.

This clone showed up just once. The chain recombines TRBV28 with TRBJ1-5; D is unclear. V lost 11 bases, J lost 4 bases, and 18 bases lay in between. The CDR3 has 14 residues. Germline assignment: CDR1 MDHEN and CDR2 SYDVKM. CDR3 nucleotides: TGTGCCGGCGGGAAGGGATTGAATAATCAGCCCCAGCATTTT. It encodes CAGGKGLNNQPQHF.

V usage is TRBV19 and J usage is TRBJ2-3; D is ambiguous. The germline gives CDR1 LNHDA, CDR2 SQIVND (reference sequence). The CDR3 length is 14 residues. Between the trimmed V and J ends, which lost 7 bases and 6 bases, there was a span of 17 bases. As DNA, the CDR3 is TGTGCCAGTACCCCCCGCGCGACTTCCGATACGCAGTATTTT. Its protein is CASTPRATSDTQYF. Supplemented by reference TRBV19 and TRBJ2-3, the full variable domain reads DGGITQSPKYLFRKEGQNVTLSCEQNLNHDAMYWYRQDPGQGLRLIYYSQIVNDFQKGDIAEGYSVSREKKESFPLTVTSAQKNPTAFYLCASTPRATSDTQYFGPGTRLTVL.

This sequence joins TRBV28 and TRBJ2-3, with TRBD2 identical over 8 bases. With 6 bases clipped from V and 1 base from J, the junction kept 3 bases outside the gene matches. Germline V lookup: CDR1 MDHEN, CDR2 SYDVKM. This CDR3 region has 14 residues. The CDR3 DNA reads TGTGCCAGCAGGGGACTAGACGGCACAGATACGCAGTATTTT. Its translation: CASRGLDGTDTQYF.

The genes are TRBV30 and TRBJ1-2, with D possibly being TRBD1 (6 bases). The CDR3 consists of 13 residues. Germline V gene lookup returns CDR1 GTSNPN and CDR2 SVGIG (reference sequence). Between the trimmed V and J ends, which lost 0 bases and 11 bases, there was a span of 16 bases. DNA of the CDR3: TGTGCCTGGAGTGTAGGACAGCTGGGTCCATACACCTTC. Translated: CAWSVGQLGPYTF. Using reference TRBV30 and TRBJ1-2 for the parts outside the CDR3, the full variable domain is SQTIHQWPATLVQPVGSPLSLECTVEGTSNPNLYWYRQAAGRGLQLLFYSVGIGQISSEVPQNLSASRPQDRQFILSSKKLLLSDSGFYLCAWSVGQLGPYTFGSGTRLTVV.

This clone was counted between two and nine times. V is TRBV7-3 and J is TRBJ2-1, with TRBD2 matching over 11 bases. Losses at the gene ends were 3 bases for V and 0 bases for J; bases not matched to a gene: 1. The CDR3 spans 16 residues. Germline V CDR1 and CDR2: SGHTA, FQGTGA. CDR3 nucleotides: TGTGCCAGCAGCTTGACTAGCGGGACCTCCTACAATGAGCAGTTCTTC. Residues: CASSLTSGTSYNEQFF. Together with reference TRBV7-3 and TRBJ2-1, the CDR3 gives the full variable domain: GAGVSQTPSNKVTEKGKYVELRCDPISGHTALYWYRQSLGQGPEFLIYFQGTGAADDSGLPNDRFFAVRPEGSVSTLKIQRTERGDSAVYLCASSLTSGTSYNEQFFGPGTRLTVL.

This chain links TRBV19 with TRBJ2-5; 8 bases align to TRBD1. J was trimmed by 1 base and V by 7 bases; bases with no gene match: 5. The CDR3 runs 14 residues. Germline V gives CDR1 LNHDA, CDR2 SQIVND (reference sequence). Here the CDR3 reads CASTDRATQETQYF. Written as DNA, the CDR3 is TGTGCCAGTACGGACAGGGCAACCCAAGAGACCCAGTACTTC.

The chain recombines TRBV18 with TRBJ1-1, with 9 bases that match TRBD1. Unmatched junction bases numbered 8, after V lost 6 bases and J lost 0 bases. The germline V gene encodes CDR1 KGHSH and CDR2 LQKENI. This CDR3 has 16 amino acids. The DNA for the CDR3 is TGTGCCAGCTCGCAACAGGGGGCTCTCCTGAACACTGAAGCTTTCTTT. The encoded protein is CASSQQGALLNTEAFF.

This clone has a handful of counts. The chain couples TRBV28 to TRBJ2-7, with TRBD2 matching over 16 bases. Germline V gene lookup returns CDR1 MDHEN and CDR2 SYDVKM. With 2 bases clipped from V and 4 bases from J, the junction kept 5 bases outside the gene matches. The CDR3 runs to 17 residues. DNA for the CDR3: TGTGCCAGCAGTTTAGGGACTAGCGGGAGGGCCCGGTACGAGCAGTACTTC. Amino acids: CASSLGTSGRARYEQYF.

The V call is TRBV7-3, the J call TRBJ1-1; 11 bases agree with TRBD1. Per the germline V gene, CDR1 is SGHTA and CDR2 is FQGTGA. This CDR3 comprises 14 residues. After removal of 2 bases from V and 6 bases from J, the junction contained 2 bases not matched to a gene. The CDR3 DNA reads TGTGCCAGCAGCTTAGGGGGACAGGGGGCTGAAGCTTTCTTT. The encoded protein is CASSLGGQGAEAFF.

This sequence joins TRBV5-1 and TRBJ2-1; a possible D gene is TRBD2 (5 bases). Germline values: CDR1 SGHRS, CDR2 YFSETQ. Deletions cut 2 bases from V and 7 bases from J, with 16 bases between. The CDR3 is made up of 15 amino acids. The DNA for the CDR3 is TGCGCCAGCAGCTTCTCCGCGGGTGGGGTTAATGAGCAGTTCTTC. It yields the protein CASSFSAGGVNEQFF.